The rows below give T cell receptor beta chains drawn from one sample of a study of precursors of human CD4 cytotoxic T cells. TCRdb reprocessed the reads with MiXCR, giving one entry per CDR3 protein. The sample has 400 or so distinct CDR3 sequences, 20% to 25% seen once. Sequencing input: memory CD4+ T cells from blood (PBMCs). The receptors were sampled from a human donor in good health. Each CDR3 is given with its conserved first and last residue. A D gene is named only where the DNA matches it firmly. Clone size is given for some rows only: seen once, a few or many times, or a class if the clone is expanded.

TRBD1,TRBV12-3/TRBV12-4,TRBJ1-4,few,CASSLTGGVEKLFF,TGTGCCAGCAGCTTAACAGGGGGCGTAGAAAAACTGTTTTTT
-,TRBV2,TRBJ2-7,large,CASTEGYEQYF,TGTGCCAGCACCGAAGGCTACGAGCAGTACTTC
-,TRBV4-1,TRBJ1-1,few,CASSQDRGGKTEAFF,TGCGCCAGCAGCCAAGACAGGGGAGGGAAAACTGAAGCTTTCTTT
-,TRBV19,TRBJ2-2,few,CASSNAYYTGELFF,TGTGCCAGTAGTAACGCCTACTACACCGGGGAGCTGTTTTTT
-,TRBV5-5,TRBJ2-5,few,CASSYGREETQYF,TGTGCCAGCAGCTACGGACGGGAAGAGACCCAGTACTTC
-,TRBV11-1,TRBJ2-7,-,CASSLTDTYEQYF,TGTGCCAGCAGCTTAACAGATACCTACGAGCAGTACTTC
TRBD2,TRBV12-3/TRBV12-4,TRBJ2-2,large,CASSSTSSGSFNTGELFF,TGTGCCAGCAGTTCCACGTCTAGCGGGAGTTTCAACACCGGGGAGCTGTTTTTT
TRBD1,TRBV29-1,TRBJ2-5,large,CSVGQGKTQYF,TGCAGCGTTGGACAGGGGAAGACCCAGTACTTC
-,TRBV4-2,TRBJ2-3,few,CASSQVSGESDTQYF,TGTGCCAGCAGCCAAGTTTCCGGGGAGTCCGATACGCAGTATTTT
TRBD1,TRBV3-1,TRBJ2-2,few,CASSHRTGSTGELFF,TGTGCCAGCAGCCATAGGACAGGGTCCACCGGGGAGCTGTTTTTT
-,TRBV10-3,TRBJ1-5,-,CAITTNQPQHF,TGTGCCATCACGACCAATCAGCCCCAGCATTTT
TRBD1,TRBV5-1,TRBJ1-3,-,CASSGGTGGNTIYF,TGCGCCAGCAGCGGAGGGACAGGGGGAAACACCATATATTTT
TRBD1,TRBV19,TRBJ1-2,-,CASRRDRTSYGYTF,TGTGCCAGTAGGAGGGACAGGACTTCCTATGGCTACACCTTC
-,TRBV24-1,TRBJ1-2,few,CATSDWAATYGYTF,TGTGCCACCAGTGATTGGGCAGCGACATATGGCTACACCTTC
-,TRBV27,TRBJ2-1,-,CASTPEGQNPDEQFF,TGTGCCAGCACCCCGGAAGGACAGAACCCCGATGAGCAGTTCTTC
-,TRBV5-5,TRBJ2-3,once,CASSPGRQITDTQYF,TGTGCCAGCAGTCCCGGGCGCCAAATCACAGATACGCAGTATTTT
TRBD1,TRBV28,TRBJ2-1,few,CASSLRTGAYNEQFF,TGTGCCAGCAGTTTGAGGACAGGGGCCTACAATGAGCAGTTCTTC
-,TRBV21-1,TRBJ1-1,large,CASSKVGVKVRAFF,TGTGCCAGCAGCAAAGTAGGTGTGAAGGTGAGGGCTTTCTTT
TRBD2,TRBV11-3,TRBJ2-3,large,CASSLDLQREVFTDTQYF,TGTGCCAGCAGCTTAGATCTGCAGCGGGAGGTATTCACAGATACGCAGTATTTT
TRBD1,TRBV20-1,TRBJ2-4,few,CSARDVGTGTYIQYF,TGCAGTGCTAGAGATGTTGGGACAGGGACGTACATTCAGTACTTC
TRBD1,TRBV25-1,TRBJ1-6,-,CASTWGQGDNSPLHF,TGTGCCAGCACCTGGGGACAGGGAGATAATTCACCCCTCCACTTT
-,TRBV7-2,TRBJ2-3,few,CASSSPRELPDTQYF,TGTGCCAGCAGCTCCCCCCGAGAGTTACCAGATACGCAGTATTTT
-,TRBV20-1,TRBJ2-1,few,CSAPLGGTEFF,TGCAGTGCTCCCCTGGGCGGGACGGAGTTCTTC
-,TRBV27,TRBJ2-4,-,CASRDLLAKNIQYF,TGTGCCAGCAGGGACTTACTAGCCAAAAACATTCAGTACTTC
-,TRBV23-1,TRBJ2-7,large,CASSQSHYEQYF,TGCGCCAGCAGTCAATCACACTACGAGCAGTACTTC
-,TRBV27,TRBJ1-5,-,CASSFGGTRNQPQHF,TGTGCCAGCAGTTTTGGGGGGACTCGCAATCAGCCCCAGCATTTT
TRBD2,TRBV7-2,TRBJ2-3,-,CASSFLSSGRSDTQYF,TGTGCCAGCAGCTTTCTGTCTAGCGGGAGATCAGATACGCAGTATTTT
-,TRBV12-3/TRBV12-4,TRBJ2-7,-,CASSGTASSYEQYF,TGTGCCAGCAGCGGGACGGCGAGCTCCTACGAGCAGTACTTC
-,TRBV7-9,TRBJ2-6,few,CASSVSGDRLANVLTF,TGTGCCAGCAGCGTGTCGGGGGACAGACTAGCCAACGTCCTGACTTTC
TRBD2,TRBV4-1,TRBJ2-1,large,CASRNPGTSGKYNEQFF,TGCGCCAGCAGAAATCCCGGGACTAGCGGGAAATACAATGAGCAGTTCTTC
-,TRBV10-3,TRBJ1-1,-,CAITRGELTEAFF,TGTGCCATCACTCGAGGTGAGCTCACTGAAGCTTTCTTT
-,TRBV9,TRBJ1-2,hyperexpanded,CASSVGQSYYGYTF,TGTGCCAGCAGCGTAGGTCAGTCATACTATGGCTACACCTTC
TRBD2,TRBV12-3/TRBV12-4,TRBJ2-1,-,CASSFRGGLYEQFF,TGTGCCAGCAGTTTCCGGGGGGGCCTGTACGAGCAGTTCTTC
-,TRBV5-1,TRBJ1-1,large,CASSRVGNTEAFF,TGCGCCAGCAGCAGGGTAGGGAACACTGAAGCTTTCTTT
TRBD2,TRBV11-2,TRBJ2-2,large,CASSSLAGVHGELFF,TGTGCCAGCAGCTCCCTAGCGGGAGTCCACGGGGAGCTGTTTTTT
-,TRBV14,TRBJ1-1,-,CASSPLTVTEAFF,TGTGCCAGCAGCCCCTTGACAGTCACTGAAGCTTTCTTT
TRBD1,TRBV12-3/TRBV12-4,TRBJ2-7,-,CASTTSGTGAYEQYF,TGTGCCAGCACCACCTCCGGGACAGGAGCCTACGAGCAGTACTTC
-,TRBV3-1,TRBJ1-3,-,CASSQDPGGSTIYF,TGTGCCAGCAGCCAAGATCCGGGGGGGAGCACCATATATTTT
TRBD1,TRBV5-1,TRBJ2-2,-,CASSLTGASDTGELFF,TGCGCCAGCAGCTTGACAGGGGCGTCGGACACCGGGGAGCTGTTTTTT
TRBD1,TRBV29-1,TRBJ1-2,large,CSVERDRRGYTF,TGCAGCGTTGAAAGGGACAGGCGTGGCTACACCTTC
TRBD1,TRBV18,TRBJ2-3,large,CASTIGQDPDTQYF,TGTGCCAGCACAATAGGACAGGACCCAGATACGCAGTATTTT
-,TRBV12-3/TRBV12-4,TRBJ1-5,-,CASNTRSGNQPQHF,TGTGCCAGCAATACGCGTAGTGGCAATCAGCCCCAGCATTTT
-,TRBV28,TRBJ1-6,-,CASRLKRGAGNSPLHF,TGTGCCAGCAGGCTCAAACGTGGGGCGGGAAATTCACCCCTCCACTTT
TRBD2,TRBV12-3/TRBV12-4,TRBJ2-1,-,CASSLSVGTSLTHEQFF,TGTGCCAGCAGTTTATCGGTAGGGACTAGCCTTACGCATGAGCAGTTCTTC
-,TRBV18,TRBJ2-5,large,CASSPLDYQETQYF,TGTGCCAGCTCACCGCTGGACTATCAAGAGACCCAGTACTTC
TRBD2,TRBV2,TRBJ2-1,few,CASSRIAGGYEQFF,TGTGCCAGCAGTAGAATAGCGGGAGGGTATGAGCAGTTCTTC
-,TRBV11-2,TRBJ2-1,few,CASSLRRADNEQFF,TGTGCCAGCAGCTTACGGCGGGCTGACAATGAGCAGTTCTTC
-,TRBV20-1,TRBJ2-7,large,CSAREGGGNYEQYF,TGCAGTGCTAGGGAAGGAGGCGGGAACTACGAGCAGTACTTC
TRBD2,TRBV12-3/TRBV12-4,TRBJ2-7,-,CASSLGLAGVHEQYF,TGTGCCAGCAGCCTGGGACTAGCGGGAGTACACGAGCAGTACTTC
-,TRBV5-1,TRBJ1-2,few,CASNVEQPSSNYGYTF,TGCGCCAGCAACGTTGAACAGCCTTCTTCCAACTATGGCTACACCTTC
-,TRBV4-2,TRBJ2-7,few,CASSQGPPSGPQTSYEQYF,TGTGCCAGCAGCCAAGGTCCTCCCTCCGGGCCCCAGACAAGCTACGAGCAGTACTTC
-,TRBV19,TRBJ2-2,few,CASSIFSVGTGELFF,TGTGCCAGTAGTATTTTTAGCGTGGGGACCGGGGAGCTGTTTTTT
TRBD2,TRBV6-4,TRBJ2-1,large,CASSETSEGNEQFF,TGTGCCAGCAGTGAGACTAGCGAGGGCAATGAGCAGTTCTTC
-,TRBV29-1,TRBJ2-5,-,CSVSGSRETQYF,TGCAGCGTTAGCGGATCAAGGGAGACCCAGTACTTC
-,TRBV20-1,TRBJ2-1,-,CSARSGGRNEQFF,TGCAGTGCTAGGTCTGGAGGCCGGAATGAGCAGTTCTTC
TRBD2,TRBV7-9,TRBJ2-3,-,CASSLAAGGTDTQYF,TGTGCCAGCAGCTTAGCCGCGGGAGGAACAGATACGCAGTATTTT
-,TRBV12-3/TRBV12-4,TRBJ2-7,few,CASSLEFPSYEQYF,TGTGCCAGCAGTTTAGAGTTCCCGAGTTACGAGCAGTACTTC